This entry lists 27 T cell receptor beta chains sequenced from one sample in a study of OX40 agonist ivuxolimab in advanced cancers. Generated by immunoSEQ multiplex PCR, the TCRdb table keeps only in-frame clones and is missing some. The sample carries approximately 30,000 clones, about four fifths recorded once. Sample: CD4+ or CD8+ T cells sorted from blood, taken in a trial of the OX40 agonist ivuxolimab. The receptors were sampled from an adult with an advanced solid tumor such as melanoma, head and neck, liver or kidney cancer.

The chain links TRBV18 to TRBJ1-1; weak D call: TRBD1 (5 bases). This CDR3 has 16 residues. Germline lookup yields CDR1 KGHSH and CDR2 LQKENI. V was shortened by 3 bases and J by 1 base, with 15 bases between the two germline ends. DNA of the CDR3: TGTGCCAGCTCACCCAAGAACAGGCAAGGGAACACTGAAGCTTTCTTT. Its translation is CASSPKNRQGNTEAFF.

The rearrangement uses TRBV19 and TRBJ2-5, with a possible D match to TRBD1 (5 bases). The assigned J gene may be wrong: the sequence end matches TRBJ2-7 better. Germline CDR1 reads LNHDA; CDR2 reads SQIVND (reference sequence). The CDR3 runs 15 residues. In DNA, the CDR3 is TGTGCCAGTAGTATAGATATCCAGGGCGACTACGAGCAGTACTTC. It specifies CASSIDIQGDYEQYF.

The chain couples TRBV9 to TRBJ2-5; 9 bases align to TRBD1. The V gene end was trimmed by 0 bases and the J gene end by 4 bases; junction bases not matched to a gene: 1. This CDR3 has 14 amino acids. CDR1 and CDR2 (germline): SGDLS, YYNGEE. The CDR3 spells CASSVEGQGETQYF. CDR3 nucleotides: TGTGCCAGCAGCGTAGAGGGACAGGGAGAGACCCAGTACTTC.

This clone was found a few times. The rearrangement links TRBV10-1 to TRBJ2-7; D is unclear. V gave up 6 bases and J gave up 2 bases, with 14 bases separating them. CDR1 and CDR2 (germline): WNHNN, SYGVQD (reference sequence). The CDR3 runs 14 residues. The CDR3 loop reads CASSIHSEAYEQYF. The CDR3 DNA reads TGCGCCAGCAGCATCCATTCCGAGGCCTACGAGCAGTACTTC.

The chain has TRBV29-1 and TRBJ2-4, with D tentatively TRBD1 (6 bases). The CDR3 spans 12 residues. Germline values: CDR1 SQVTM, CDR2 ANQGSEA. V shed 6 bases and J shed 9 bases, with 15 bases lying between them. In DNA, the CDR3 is TGCAGCGTACTAGGGGGTGTGGGCATTCAGTACTTC. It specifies CSVLGGVGIQYF.

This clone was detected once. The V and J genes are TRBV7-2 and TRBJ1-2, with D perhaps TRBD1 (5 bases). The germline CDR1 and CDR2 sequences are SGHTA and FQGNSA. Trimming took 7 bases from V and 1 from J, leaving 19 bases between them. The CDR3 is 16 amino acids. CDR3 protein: CASTPTTTDINYGYTF. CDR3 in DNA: TGTGCCAGCACTCCTACTACGACAGATATTAACTATGGCTACACCTTC.

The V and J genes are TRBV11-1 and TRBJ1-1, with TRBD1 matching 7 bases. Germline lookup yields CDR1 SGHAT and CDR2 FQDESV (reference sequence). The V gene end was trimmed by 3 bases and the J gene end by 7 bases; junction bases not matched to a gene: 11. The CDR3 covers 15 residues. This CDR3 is CASSFNAPGQNEAFF. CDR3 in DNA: TGTGCCAGCAGCTTCAACGCACCGGGACAGAATGAAGCTTTCTTT.

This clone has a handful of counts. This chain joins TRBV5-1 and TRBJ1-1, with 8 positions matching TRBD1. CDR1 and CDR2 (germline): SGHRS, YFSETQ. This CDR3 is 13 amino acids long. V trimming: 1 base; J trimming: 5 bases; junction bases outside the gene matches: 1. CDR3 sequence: CASSLQGATEAFF. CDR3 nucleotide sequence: TGCGCCAGCAGCTTGCAGGGGGCGACTGAAGCTTTCTTT.

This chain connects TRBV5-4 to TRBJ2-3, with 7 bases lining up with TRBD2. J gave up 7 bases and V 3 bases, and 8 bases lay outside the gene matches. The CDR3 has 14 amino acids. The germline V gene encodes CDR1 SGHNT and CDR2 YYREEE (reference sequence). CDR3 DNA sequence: TGTGCCAGCAGCTCCGGGACTACACGGTATACGCAGTATTTT. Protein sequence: CASSSGTTRYTQYF.

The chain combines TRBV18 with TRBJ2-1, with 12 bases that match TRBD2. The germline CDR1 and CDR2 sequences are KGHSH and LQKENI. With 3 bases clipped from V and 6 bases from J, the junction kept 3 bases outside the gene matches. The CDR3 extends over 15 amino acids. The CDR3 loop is CASSPLAGGLNEQFF. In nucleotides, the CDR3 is TGTGCCAGCTCACCCCTAGCGGGGGGGCTCAATGAGCAGTTCTTC.

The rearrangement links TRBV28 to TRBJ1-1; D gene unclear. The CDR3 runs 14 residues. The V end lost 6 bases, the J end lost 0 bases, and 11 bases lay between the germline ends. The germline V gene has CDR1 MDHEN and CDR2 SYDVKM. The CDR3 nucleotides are TGTGCCAGCAGCTCCCCGTTTCTGAACACTGAAGCTTTCTTT. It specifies CASSSPFLNTEAFF.

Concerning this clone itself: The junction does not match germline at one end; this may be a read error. DNA for the CDR3: TGCGCCAGCAGCCCCACCGGGACAGGATTCACTGAAGCTTTCTTT. This encodes CASSPTGTGFTEAFF. The chain has TRBV7-9 and TRBJ1-1, with 8 bases aligning to TRBD1. Germline lookup yields CDR1 SEHNR and CDR2 FQNEAQ (reference sequence). CDR3 length: 15 amino acids.

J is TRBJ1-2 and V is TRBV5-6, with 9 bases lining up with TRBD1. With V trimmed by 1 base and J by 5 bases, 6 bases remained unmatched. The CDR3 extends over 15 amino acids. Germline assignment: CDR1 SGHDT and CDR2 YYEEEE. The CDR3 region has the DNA TGTGCCAGCAGCTTGCGGGACAGGGCGTTATATGGCTACACCTTC. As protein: CASSLRDRALYGYTF.

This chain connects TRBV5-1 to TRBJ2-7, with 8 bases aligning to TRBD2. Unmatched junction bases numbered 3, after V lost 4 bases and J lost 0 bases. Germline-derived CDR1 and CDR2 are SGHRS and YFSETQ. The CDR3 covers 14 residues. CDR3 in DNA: TGCGCCAGCAGCGCGGGGACTAGCTCCTACGAGCAGTACTTC. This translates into CASSAGTSSYEQYF.

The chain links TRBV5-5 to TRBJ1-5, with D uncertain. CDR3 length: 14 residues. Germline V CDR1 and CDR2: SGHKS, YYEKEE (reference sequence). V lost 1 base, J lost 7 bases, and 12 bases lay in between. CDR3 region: CASSLSMGGQPQHF. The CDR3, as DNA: TGTGCCAGCAGCTTGTCTATGGGTGGGCAGCCCCAGCATTTT.

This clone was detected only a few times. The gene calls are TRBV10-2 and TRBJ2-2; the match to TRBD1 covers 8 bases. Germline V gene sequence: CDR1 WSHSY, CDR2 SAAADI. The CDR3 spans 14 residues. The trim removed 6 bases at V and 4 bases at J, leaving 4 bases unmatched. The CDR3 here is CASSLDRATGELFF. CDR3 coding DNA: TGCGCCAGCAGCTTGGACAGGGCCACCGGGGAGCTGTTTTTT.

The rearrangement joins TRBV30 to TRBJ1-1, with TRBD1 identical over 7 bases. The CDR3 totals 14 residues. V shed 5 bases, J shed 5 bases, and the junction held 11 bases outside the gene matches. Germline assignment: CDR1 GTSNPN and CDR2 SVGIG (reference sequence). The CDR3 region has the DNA TGTGCCTGGGACGCCGGGACAGTGGCAACTGAAGCTTTCTTT. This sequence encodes CAWDAGTVATEAFF.

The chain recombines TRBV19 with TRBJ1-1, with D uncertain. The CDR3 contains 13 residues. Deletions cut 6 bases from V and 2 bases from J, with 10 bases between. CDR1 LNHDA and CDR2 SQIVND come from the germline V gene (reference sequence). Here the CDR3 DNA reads TGTGCCAGTAGAATCAAGGATAACACTGAAGCTTTCTTT. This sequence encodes CASRIKDNTEAFF.

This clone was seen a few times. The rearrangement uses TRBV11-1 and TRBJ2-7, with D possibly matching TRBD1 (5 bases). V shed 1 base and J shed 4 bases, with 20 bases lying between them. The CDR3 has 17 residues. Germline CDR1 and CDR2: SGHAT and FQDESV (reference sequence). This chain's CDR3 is CASSLGAIQGQEYEQYF. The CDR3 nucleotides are TGTGCCAGCAGCTTAGGCGCTATCCAGGGCCAGGAGTACGAGCAGTACTTC.

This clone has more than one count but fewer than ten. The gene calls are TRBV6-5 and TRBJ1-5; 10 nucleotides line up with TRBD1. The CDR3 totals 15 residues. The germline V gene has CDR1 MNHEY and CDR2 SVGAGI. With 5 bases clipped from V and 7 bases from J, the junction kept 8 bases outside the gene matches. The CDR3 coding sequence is TGTGCCAGCAGTCCGGGACAGGGGCTCCGGCAGCCCCAGCATTTT. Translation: CASSPGQGLRQPQHF.

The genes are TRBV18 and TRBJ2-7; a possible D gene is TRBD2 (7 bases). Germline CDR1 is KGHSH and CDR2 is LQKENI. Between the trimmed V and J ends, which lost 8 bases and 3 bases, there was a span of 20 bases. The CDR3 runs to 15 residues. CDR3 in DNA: TGTGCCAGCACGATCACGGGGGGCGGGGGCTACGAGCAGTACTTC. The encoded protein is CASTITGGGGYEQYF.

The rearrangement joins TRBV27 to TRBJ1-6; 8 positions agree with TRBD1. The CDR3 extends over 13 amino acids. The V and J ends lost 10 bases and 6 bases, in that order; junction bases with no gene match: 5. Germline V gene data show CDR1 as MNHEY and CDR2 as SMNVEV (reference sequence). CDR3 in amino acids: CATGTGVNSPLHF. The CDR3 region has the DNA TGTGCCACCGGGACAGGAGTTAATTCACCCCTCCACTTT.

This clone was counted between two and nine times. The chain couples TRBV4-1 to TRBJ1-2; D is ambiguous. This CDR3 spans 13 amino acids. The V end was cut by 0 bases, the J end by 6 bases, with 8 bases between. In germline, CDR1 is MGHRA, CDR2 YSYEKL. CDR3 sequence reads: CASSQELGNGYTF. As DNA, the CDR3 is TGCGCCAGCAGCCAAGAGTTAGGGAATGGCTACACCTTC.

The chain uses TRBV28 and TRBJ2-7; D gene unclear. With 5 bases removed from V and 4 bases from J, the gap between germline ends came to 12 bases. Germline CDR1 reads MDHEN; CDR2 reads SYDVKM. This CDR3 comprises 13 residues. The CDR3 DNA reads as TGTGCCAGCAGTCTACCCACCCAATACGAGCAGTACTTC. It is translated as CASSLPTQYEQYF.

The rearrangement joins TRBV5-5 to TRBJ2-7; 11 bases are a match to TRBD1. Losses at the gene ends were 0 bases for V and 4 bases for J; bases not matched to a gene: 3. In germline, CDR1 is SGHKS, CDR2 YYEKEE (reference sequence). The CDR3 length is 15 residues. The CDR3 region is CASSLAGQGAYEQYF. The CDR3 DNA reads TGTGCCAGCAGCTTGGCCGGACAGGGGGCGTACGAGCAGTACTTC. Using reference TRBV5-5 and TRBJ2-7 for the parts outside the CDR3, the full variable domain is DAGVTQSPTHLIKTRGQQVTLRCSPISGHKSVSWYQQVLGQGPQFIFQYYEKEERGRGNFPDRFSARQFPNYSSELNVNALLLGDSALYLCASSLAGQGAYEQYFGPGTRLTVT.

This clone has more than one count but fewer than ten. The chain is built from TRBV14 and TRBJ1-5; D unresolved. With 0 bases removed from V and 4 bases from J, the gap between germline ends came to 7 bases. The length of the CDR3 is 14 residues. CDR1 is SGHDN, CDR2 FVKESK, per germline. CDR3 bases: TGTGCCAGCAGCCAAGAGCTAGGGAATCAGCCCCAGCATTTT. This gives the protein CASSQELGNQPQHF.

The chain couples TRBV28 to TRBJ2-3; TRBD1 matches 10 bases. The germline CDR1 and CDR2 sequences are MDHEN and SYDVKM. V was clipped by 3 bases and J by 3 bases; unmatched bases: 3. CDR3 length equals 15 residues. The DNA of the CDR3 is TGTGCCAGCAGTTTTGGGGACAGGGGTACAGATACGCAGTATTTT. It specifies CASSFGDRGTDTQYF.